These 20 T cell receptor beta chains were sequenced from one sample in a study of T-cell reconstitution after alpha-beta-depleted transplantation in children. A TCRbeta library incorporating unique molecular identifiers was prepared. Each CDR3 protein is one row after TCRdb ran MiXCR on the PCR reads. In the table there are a few hundred thousand distinct CDR3 sequences, over 9.5% of which are singletons. The material was PBMCs from the stem cell graft donor, obtained from the stem cell graft. These receptor sequences come from a human donor who donated a stem cell graft to a child with SCID.

This clonotype was seen repeatedly, ten times or more. V gene TRBV20-1 combines with J gene TRBJ1-6; D might be TRBD1 (5 bases). The CDR3 length is 17 residues. The V end lost 0 bases, the J end lost 5 bases, and 17 bases lay between the germline ends. CDR1 is DFQATT and CDR2 is SNEGSKA in the germline V gene (reference sequence). CDR3 amino acids: CSARDRGLPTDNSPLHF. The CDR3 DNA reads as TGCAGTGCTAGAGATCGGGGACTCCCAACCGATAATTCACCCCTCCACTTT.

This clonotype was observed at least ten times. The CDR3 loop reads CASRYSQGPNQPQHF. The CDR3 DNA follows: TGTGCCAGCAGATATTCACAGGGGCCCAATCAGCCCCAGCATTTT. The chain links TRBV12-3 or TRBV12-4 to TRBJ1-5; TRBD1 aligns across 7 bases. The ends lost 6 bases at V and 3 bases at J; junction bases unmatched: 8. The CDR3 is 15 amino acids.

This clonotype was seen ten or more times. This rearrangement joins TRBV7-2 to TRBJ2-5; possibly TRBD1 for D (5 bases). The ends were cut back, 0 bases at V and 5 bases at J, with 13 bases in the middle. Germline CDR1 reads SGHTA; CDR2 reads FQGNSA. CDR3 length: 15 amino acids. The CDR3 DNA sequence: TGTGCCAGCAGCTTAGCGGGGCGGTTGGTCGAGACCCAGTACTTC. Encoded protein: CASSLAGRLVETQYF.

This clonotype was found many times. The genes are TRBV5-1 and TRBJ2-7, with 11 bases that match TRBD2. The CDR3 length is 15 residues. With V trimmed by 4 bases and J by 3 bases, 6 bases remained unmatched. Germline V gene data show CDR1 as SGHRS and CDR2 as YFSETQ. This CDR3 is CASSPETSGVYEQYF. For the CDR3, the DNA is TGCGCCAGCAGCCCTGAGACTAGCGGGGTCTACGAGCAGTACTTC.

This clonotype was seen at least ten times. The V and J genes are TRBV5-6 and TRBJ1-1, with D uncertain. V lost 5 bases and J lost 1, with 15 bases in between. This CDR3 comprises 15 residues. Looked up from germline, CDR1 is SGHDT and CDR2 is YYEEEE. CDR3 region: CASSFVGSPNTEAFF. The CDR3 DNA reads TGTGCCAGCAGTTTTGTGGGCAGTCCGAACACTGAAGCTTTCTTT.

This clonotype was detected many times. The gene calls are TRBV12-3 or TRBV12-4 and TRBJ2-2; D gene uncertain. The CDR3 is made up of 14 amino acids. V shed 6 bases and J shed 0 bases, with 8 bases lying between them. The CDR3 is CASSTVPNTGELFF. In nucleotides, the CDR3 is TGTGCCAGCAGCACCGTCCCGAACACCGGGGAGCTGTTTTTT.

The gene calls are TRBV19 and TRBJ2-1; 7 bases map to TRBD2. The CDR3 is made up of 16 amino acids. Germline V gene lookup returns CDR1 LNHDA and CDR2 SQIVND (reference sequence). The trim removed 7 bases at V and 0 bases at J, leaving 9 bases unmatched. CDR3 protein: CASTPSGVSSYNEQFF. The DNA of the CDR3 is TGTGCCAGTACCCCAAGCGGGGTAAGCTCCTACAATGAGCAGTTCTTC.

This clonotype was seen many times. This chain links TRBV28 with TRBJ2-7; 10 bases are a match to TRBD1. With V trimmed by 6 bases and J by 2 bases, 7 bases remained unmatched. The CDR3 is made up of 15 amino acids. Germline V gives CDR1 MDHEN, CDR2 SYDVKM. The DNA of the CDR3 is TGTGCCAGCAGGTCATCCGGGACAGGGGCCTACGAGCAGTACTTC. Translating gives CASRSSGTGAYEQYF.

This clonotype has only one observation. The chain uses TRBV19 and TRBJ2-5; the D is unclear. V lost 6 bases and J lost 7, with 9 bases in between. This CDR3 contains 11 residues. Germline lookup yields CDR1 LNHDA and CDR2 SQIVND (reference sequence). The CDR3 nucleotides read TGTGCCAGTAGCACCCGCGGGACCCAGTACTTC. Amino acid sequence: CASSTRGTQYF.

In this sample, this clonotype turned up many times. The V gene is TRBV29-1, the J gene TRBJ1-2; D gene uncertain. Germline V lookup: CDR1 SQVTM, CDR2 ANQGSEA. The CDR3 has 13 amino acids. V was trimmed by 0 bases and J by 1 base, leaving 6 bases between them. The CDR3, as DNA: TGCAGCGTTGAAGACGAGAATAACTATGGCTACACCTTC. It is translated as CSVEDENNYGYTF.

There are many counts of this clonotype. V and J are TRBV7-3 and TRBJ2-1; 11 bases map to TRBD1. CDR3 length: 17 amino acids. V was clipped by 2 bases and J by 7 bases; unmatched bases: 10. Germline CDR1 reads SGHTA; CDR2 reads FQGTGA. CDR3 coding DNA: TGTGCCAGCAGCTTAGGGTCTCCAGGACAGGGGGCAAATGAGCAGTTCTTC. Translating gives CASSLGSPGQGANEQFF. The whole variable domain, filled in from reference TRBV7-3 and TRBJ2-1, reads GAGVSQTPSNKVTEKGKYVELRCDPISGHTALYWYRQSLGQGPEFLIYFQGTGAADDSGLPNDRFFAVRPEGSVSTLKIQRTERGDSAVYLCASSLGSPGQGANEQFFGPGTRLTVL.

The sample holds many counts of this clonotype. The V and J genes are TRBV5-1 and TRBJ2-5; D not certain. The CDR3 contains 13 residues. Per germline, CDR1 SGHRS and CDR2 YFSETQ. V lost 0 bases, J lost 5 bases, and 8 bases lay in between. The CDR3 DNA follows: TGCGCCAGCAGCTTGGGTTCCTTCGAGACCCAGTACTTC. This gives the protein CASSLGSFETQYF.

This clonotype was recorded many times. The chain is built from TRBV20-1 and TRBJ1-1; 7 nucleotides agree with TRBD1. Trimming removed 4 bases from V and 1 base from J; junction bases left unmatched: 9. This CDR3 comprises 15 residues. Germline V gene sequence: CDR1 DFQATT, CDR2 SNEGSKA (reference sequence). DNA for the CDR3: TGCAGTGCTAAAAAGCCGGGACAGAGGAACACTGAAGCTTTCTTT. Protein: CSAKKPGQRNTEAFF.

This clonotype was detected ten times or more. V and J are TRBV7-9 and TRBJ1-5; 10 bases line up with TRBD1. V was pared by 6 bases and J by 5 bases, with 10 bases of the junction left unmatched. Germline loops: CDR1 SEHNR, CDR2 FQNEAQ (reference sequence). This CDR3 spans 16 amino acids. CDR3 nucleotide sequence: TGTGCCAGCAGTTTGGCCGGGACAGGGGCGGATCAGCCCCAGCATTTT. Protein sequence: CASSLAGTGADQPQHF.

This clonotype was seen ten or more times. The chain has TRBV6-1 and TRBJ2-5; 9 positions agree with TRBD2. The germline gives CDR1 MNHNS, CDR2 SASEGT. This CDR3 is 15 amino acids long. The V gene end was trimmed by 2 bases and the J gene end by 0 bases; junction bases not matched to a gene: 1. The CDR3 sequence is CASSELAGNQETQYF. For the CDR3, the DNA is TGTGCCAGCAGTGAACTAGCGGGAAACCAAGAGACCCAGTACTTC.

The chain links TRBV5-1 to TRBJ1-1; D call uncertain. V lost 0 bases and J 2 bases, leaving 11 bases between the germline ends. The CDR3 runs 15 residues. Germline V gene data show CDR1 as SGHRS and CDR2 as YFSETQ. The CDR3 sequence: CASSLARQVNTEAFF. Written as DNA, the CDR3 is TGCGCCAGCAGCTTGGCTCGCCAGGTCAACACTGAAGCTTTCTTT.

This clonotype has more than one count but fewer than ten. The V call is TRBV15, the J call TRBJ2-3; maybe TRBD1 (5 bases). Trimming left V 2 bases short and J 6 bases short, with 12 bases between. Germline V gives CDR1 LNHNV, CDR2 YYDKDF (reference sequence). The CDR3 loop spans 14 amino acids. The CDR3 spells CATSRTVQGDTQYF. The CDR3 DNA reads as TGTGCCACCAGCAGAACCGTTCAGGGTGATACGCAGTATTTT.

Many counts were recorded for this clonotype. This chain joins TRBV7-9 and TRBJ2-5; D gene ambiguous. This CDR3 is built from 13 residues. Trimming removed 3 bases at V and 3 bases at J, with 8 bases between. CDR1 is SEHNR and CDR2 is FQNEAQ in the germline V gene (reference sequence). CDR3 DNA sequence: TGTGCCAGCAGCTTTCCACCCAAAGAGACCCAGTACTTC. Protein: CASSFPPKETQYF.

There are many counts of this clonotype. The chain combines TRBV7-2 with TRBJ2-7; D gene unclear. Between the trimmed V and J ends, which lost 0 bases and 1 base, there was a span of 7 bases. The CDR3 is 14 residues long. Germline V gives CDR1 SGHTA, CDR2 FQGNSA. The CDR3 nucleotides are TGTGCCAGCAGCTTAGCAACCGAATCCTACGAGCAGTACTTC. Translating it yields CASSLATESYEQYF.

In its sample, this clonotype was seen a few times. Being one base from a much bigger clone, this may be a read error. This chain uses TRBV5-1 with TRBJ2-6; D is ambiguous. Trimming pared 7 bases from V and 1 base from J, leaving 12 bases between. The CDR3 has 15 residues. The germline V gene encodes CDR1 SGHRS and CDR2 YFSETQ. The chain's CDR3 is CASASWGSGANVLTF. The DNA of the CDR3 is TGCGCCAGCGCCTCGTGGGGTTCTGGGGCCAACGTCCTGACTTTC.